This entry concerns a single TCR beta chain. Antigen unknown. This sample is part of a study of fetal regulatory T cell absence and autoimmunity. Study-level results: Compared with cord blood, pancreas showed oligoclonal TCR enrichment, some clones over 95-fold.

V was shortened by 3 bases and J by 6 bases, with 12 bases between the two germline ends. CDR3 length equals 13 residues. Looked up from germline, CDR1 is MNHEY and CDR2 is SMNVEV (reference sequence). The survey-level immunoSEQ assay was used. The table came from immunoSEQ multiplex PCR; TCRdb's copy has only in-frame clones and leaves some out. The sample has around 45,000 clones; approximately 80% are singletons. The receptor comes from a newborn boy with IPEX syndrome. This chain links TRBV27 with TRBJ2-7; D might be TRBD2 (6 bases). The sequenced sample was cord blood. CDR3 nucleotide sequence: TGTGCCAGCAGTTTCGGGGCGGGGCCCGAGCAGTACTTC. It specifies CASSFGAGPEQYF.